The entry that follows covers one T cell receptor beta chain sequence. The data derive from a study of control samples from healthy donors and cancer patients. Measured with immunoSEQ multiplex PCR; TCRdb has only the in-frame clones, and not every one. The sample carries tens of thousands of clones, about nine tenths recorded once. CDR1 and CDR2 from the germline V gene are KGHSH and LQKENI. The CDR3 totals 14 residues. The V segment lost 6 bases and the J segment 4 bases; nucleotides outside the gene matches: 3. This sequence was found in a man aged 45 to 65 in good health. The sequenced material came from blood. V usage is TRBV18 and J usage is TRBJ1-1; 12 bases are a match to TRBD1. In DNA form, the CDR3 reads TGTGCCAGCTCCCCGGGACAGGGGGCCACTGAAGCTTTCTTT. It yields the protein CASSPGQGATEAFF.